This TCR beta chain was captured in a study of technical replicates of blood from several donors. Some clones are missing from TCRdb's copy, which holds only in-frame ones; the method was immunoSEQ multiplex PCR. The sample lists about 79,000 clones, approximately 91% seen once, with approximately 0.4% in the top ten. Per germline, CDR1 SQVTM and CDR2 ANQGSEA. The CDR3 spans 13 residues. V lost 6 bases and J lost 6; bases outside the gene matches: 9. This rearrangement joins TRBV29-1 to TRBJ2-7; 9 bases align to TRBD2. Sequencing was done on a sample of T cells isolated from PBMCs. The clonotype originates from a human donor in good health. Some clones in this sample may be carry-over from other donors' samples. CDR3 residues: CSVVGAGGLEQYF. The CDR3 region has the DNA TGCAGCGTGGTTGGTGCGGGAGGGCTCGAGCAGTACTTC.